These 5 T cell receptor beta chains came from one sample sequenced in a study of glioma-infiltrating T cells after dendritic cell vaccination. Assay: immunoSEQ multiplex PCR; the TCRdb copy retains only in-frame clones and omits some. This sample carries over 55,000 clones, around 81% of them seen once, and the ten largest clones take less than 8%. The source material was blood, sampled before dendritic cell vaccination. The source of these receptors is a human donor with glioblastoma.

This rearrangement joins TRBV27 to TRBJ2-7, with D maybe TRBD1 (5 bases). The germline V and J ends were trimmed by 1 base and 2 bases, with 12 bases remaining between them. From germline, CDR1 is MNHEY and CDR2 SMNVEV (reference sequence). The CDR3 sequence is 15 residues long. CDR3 in DNA: TGTGCCAGCAGTTTATTTGGCGACAGAACCTACGAGCAGTACTTC. Its protein is CASSLFGDRTYEQYF.

The chain is built from TRBV19 and TRBJ1-2; TRBD1 matches at 7 bases. The V gene end was trimmed by 3 bases and the J gene end by 2 bases; junction bases not matched to a gene: 12. The CDR3 extends over 17 amino acids. Germline V gene lookup returns CDR1 LNHDA and CDR2 SQIVND (reference sequence). The DNA of the CDR3 is TGTGCCAGTAGTATCCCCGACAGGGCGGTTAGAAACTATGGCTACACCTTC. Its translation is CASSIPDRAVRNYGYTF.

V is TRBV7-9 and J is TRBJ2-4; 8 nucleotides match TRBD1. The CDR3 consists of 15 residues. The germline V gene has CDR1 SEHNR and CDR2 FQNEAQ (reference sequence). V lost 5 bases to trimming and J lost 0 bases; unmatched junction nucleotides: 3. CDR3 coding DNA: TGTGCCAGCAGCCAAACAGGGGGAGCCAAAAACATTCAGTACTTC. Translation: CASSQTGGAKNIQYF.

The V gene is TRBV5-4, the J gene TRBJ1-1; 9 nucleotides align to TRBD1. With V trimmed by 5 bases and J by 4 bases, 3 bases remained unmatched. The length of the CDR3 is 13 residues. Germline CDR1 reads SGHNT; CDR2 reads YYREEE (reference sequence). CDR3 in DNA: TGTGCCAGCAGTTGGGACAGGGTCACTGAAGCTTTCTTT. It encodes CASSWDRVTEAFF.

This sequence joins TRBV6-1 and TRBJ1-1; D is possibly TRBD1 (5 bases). Trimming removed 6 bases at V and 0 bases at J, with 8 bases between. The CDR3 length is 13 residues. Germline CDR1 reads MNHNS; CDR2 reads SASEGT. CDR3 region: CASRPTVNTEAFF. In DNA, the CDR3 is TGTGCCAGCAGGCCGACAGTGAACACTGAAGCTTTCTTT.